A selection of T cell receptor beta chains follows, all from one sample in a study of CD8 T cells in ankylosing spondylitis. MiXCR, applied by TCRdb to the 5' RACE reads, yields one record per CDR3 protein. The repertoire holds 200,000 to 250,000 distinct CDR3 sequences, with around a quarter as singletons. Sample: blood, either unsorted or a sorted T cell fraction (not recorded which). The receptors shown here come from a male donor with ankylosing spondylitis or in good health (not recorded which). The CDR3 runs from the conserved cysteine through the conserved F or W. D genes are given only for firm matches. Clone size, where shown, is once, few, many, or a class for clones that have expanded.

cdr3_aa: CATRHLNTEAFF; clone_size: .; d_call: .; j_call: TRBJ1-1; v_call: TRBV15
cdr3_aa: CASSQDTPFRMNSPLHF; clone_size: few; d_call: .; j_call: TRBJ1-6; v_call: TRBV4-2
cdr3_aa: CASRAGTSGDEQFF; clone_size: many; d_call: TRBD2; j_call: TRBJ2-1; v_call: TRBV3-1
cdr3_aa: CSASSGPGGEPQHF; clone_size: many; d_call: .; j_call: TRBJ1-5; v_call: TRBV20-1
cdr3_aa: CSADSGTGADTQYF; clone_size: many; d_call: TRBD1; j_call: TRBJ2-3; v_call: TRBV29-1
cdr3_aa: CSTRLTGAETQYF; clone_size: .; d_call: TRBD1; j_call: TRBJ2-5; v_call: TRBV20-1
cdr3_aa: CASRVVAGDGTDTQYF; clone_size: many; d_call: TRBD2; j_call: TRBJ2-3; v_call: TRBV12-3/TRBV12-4
cdr3_aa: CSARDWQDHPYEQYF; clone_size: many; d_call: .; j_call: TRBJ2-7; v_call: TRBV20-1
cdr3_aa: CASSSDGQGNTEAFF; clone_size: few; d_call: TRBD1; j_call: TRBJ1-1; v_call: TRBV5-1
cdr3_aa: CASSGTQLQRDINEQFF; clone_size: .; d_call: .; j_call: TRBJ2-1; v_call: TRBV10-1
cdr3_aa: CASSPPGKNTGELFF; clone_size: once; d_call: .; j_call: TRBJ2-2; v_call: TRBV5-4
cdr3_aa: CSASRGGGPLDEQFF; clone_size: once; d_call: TRBD2; j_call: TRBJ2-1; v_call: TRBV20-1
cdr3_aa: CASSPPSSRSTDTQYF; clone_size: many; d_call: .; j_call: TRBJ2-3; v_call: TRBV18
cdr3_aa: CSVRIAGGGGNEQFF; clone_size: few; d_call: TRBD2; j_call: TRBJ2-1; v_call: TRBV29-1
cdr3_aa: CASSYRALLSYNEQFF; clone_size: many; d_call: .; j_call: TRBJ2-1; v_call: TRBV5-6
cdr3_aa: CASSSGRLAGNYNEQFF; clone_size: .; d_call: TRBD2; j_call: TRBJ2-1; v_call: TRBV5-1
cdr3_aa: CASSLRGYSNQPQHF; clone_size: few; d_call: .; j_call: TRBJ1-5; v_call: TRBV12-3/TRBV12-4
cdr3_aa: CASSLVRQGANTDTQYF; clone_size: few; d_call: TRBD1; j_call: TRBJ2-3; v_call: TRBV7-2
cdr3_aa: CASSPRTENYEQYF; clone_size: many; d_call: .; j_call: TRBJ2-7; v_call: TRBV5-5
cdr3_aa: CASSSKGGTSYGYTF; clone_size: few; d_call: .; j_call: TRBJ1-2; v_call: TRBV6-5